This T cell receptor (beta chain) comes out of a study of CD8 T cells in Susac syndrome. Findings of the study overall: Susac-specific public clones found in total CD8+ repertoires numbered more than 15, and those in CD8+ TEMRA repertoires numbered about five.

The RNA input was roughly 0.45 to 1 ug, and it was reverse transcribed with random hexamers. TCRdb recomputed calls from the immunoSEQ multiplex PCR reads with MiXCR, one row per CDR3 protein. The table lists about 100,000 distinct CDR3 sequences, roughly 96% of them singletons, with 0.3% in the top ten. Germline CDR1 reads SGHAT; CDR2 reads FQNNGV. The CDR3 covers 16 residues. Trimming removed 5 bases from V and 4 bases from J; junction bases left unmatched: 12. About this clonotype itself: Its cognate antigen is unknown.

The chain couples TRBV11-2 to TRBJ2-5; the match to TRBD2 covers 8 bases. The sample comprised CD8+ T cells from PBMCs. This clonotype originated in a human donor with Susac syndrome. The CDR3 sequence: CASSAFGTSGRETQYF. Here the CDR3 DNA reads TGTGCCAGCAGCGCATTTGGGACTAGTGGTAGAGAGACCCAGTACTTC.